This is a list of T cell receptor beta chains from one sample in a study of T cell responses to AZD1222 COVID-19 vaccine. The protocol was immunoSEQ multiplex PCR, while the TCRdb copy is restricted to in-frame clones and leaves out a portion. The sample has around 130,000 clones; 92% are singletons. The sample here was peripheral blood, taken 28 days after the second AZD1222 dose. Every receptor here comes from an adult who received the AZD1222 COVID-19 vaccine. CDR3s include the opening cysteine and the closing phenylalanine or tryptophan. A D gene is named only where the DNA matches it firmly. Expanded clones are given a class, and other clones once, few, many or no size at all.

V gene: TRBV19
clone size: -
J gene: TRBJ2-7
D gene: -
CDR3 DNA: TGTACAAGTCGGCGGGACAGCTCCTACGAGCAGTACTTC
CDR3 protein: CTSRRDSSYEQYF

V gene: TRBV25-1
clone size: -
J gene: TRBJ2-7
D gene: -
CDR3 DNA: TGTGCCAGCAGTGAAGCAGGGCCCTACGAGCAGTACTTC
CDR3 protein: CASSEAGPYEQYF

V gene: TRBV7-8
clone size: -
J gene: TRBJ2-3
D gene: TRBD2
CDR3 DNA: TGTGCCAGCACCCTAGGGACTAGCGGTTATTACACAGATACGCAGTATTTT
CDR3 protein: CASTLGTSGYYTDTQYF

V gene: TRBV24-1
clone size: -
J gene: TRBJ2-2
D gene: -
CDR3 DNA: TGTGCCACCAGTGACCGCCTAGCGACTTACACCGGGGAGCTGTTTTTT
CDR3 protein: CATSDRLATYTGELFF

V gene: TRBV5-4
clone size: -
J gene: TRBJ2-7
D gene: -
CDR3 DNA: TGTGCCAGCAGCTTTGGGCGTGTCAACTACGAGCAGTACTTC
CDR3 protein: CASSFGRVNYEQYF

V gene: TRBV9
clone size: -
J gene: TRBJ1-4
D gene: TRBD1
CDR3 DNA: TGTGCCAGCAGCCTCCCGCCGGGACAGCCTAATGAAAAACTGTTTTTT
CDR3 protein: CASSLPPGQPNEKLFF

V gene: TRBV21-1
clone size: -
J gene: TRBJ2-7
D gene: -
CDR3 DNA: TGTGCCAGCAGCAGTTATAGAGCGGGCAAGTACGAGCAGTACTTC
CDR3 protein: CASSSYRAGKYEQYF

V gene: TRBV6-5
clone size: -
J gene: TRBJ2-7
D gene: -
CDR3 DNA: TGTGCCAGCAGTTATGGGGGAGGGGGGTACGAGCAGTACTTC
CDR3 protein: CASSYGGGGYEQYF

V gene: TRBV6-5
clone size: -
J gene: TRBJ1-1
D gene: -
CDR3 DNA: TGTGCCAGCAGTATCGAGGGAGCAGCTTTCTTT
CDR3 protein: CASSIEGAAFF

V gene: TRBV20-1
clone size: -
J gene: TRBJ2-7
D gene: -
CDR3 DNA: TGCAGTGCTAGAGTCGCACGGGAGCAGTACTTC
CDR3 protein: CSARVAREQYF

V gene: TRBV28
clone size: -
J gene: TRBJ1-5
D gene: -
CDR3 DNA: TGTGCCAGCAGTTTGGGGGACATTTCTAGTCAGCCCCAGCATTTT
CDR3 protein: CASSLGDISSQPQHF

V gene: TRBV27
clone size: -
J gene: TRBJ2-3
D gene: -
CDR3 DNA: TGTGCCAGCAGTTTTCGGATCTCCACAGATACGCAGTATTTT
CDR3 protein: CASSFRISTDTQYF

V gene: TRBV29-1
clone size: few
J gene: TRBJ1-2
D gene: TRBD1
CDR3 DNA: TGCAGTCGTCCCGGGACAGGGGAAGGTGGATTAAACTATGGCTACACCTTC
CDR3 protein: CSRPGTGEGGLNYGYTF

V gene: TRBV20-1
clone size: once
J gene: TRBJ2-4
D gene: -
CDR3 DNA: TGCAGTGAGCTGCCCCTGGGCATTCAGTACTTC
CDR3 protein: CSELPLGIQYF

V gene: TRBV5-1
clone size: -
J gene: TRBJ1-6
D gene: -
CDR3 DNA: TGCGCCAGCAGTCGGGACGCTAACCGAAATTCACCCCTCCACTTT
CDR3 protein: CASSRDANRNSPLHF

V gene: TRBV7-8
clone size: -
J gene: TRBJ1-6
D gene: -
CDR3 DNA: TGTGCCAGCAGCTTAGGTCGGGTCCGAGTGGGTTCACCCCTCCACTTT
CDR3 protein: CASSLGRVRVGSPLHF

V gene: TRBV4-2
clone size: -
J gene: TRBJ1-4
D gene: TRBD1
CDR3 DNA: TGTGCCAGCAGCCAATCACCGGGACAGGGAGAACTGTTTTTT
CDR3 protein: CASSQSPGQGELFF

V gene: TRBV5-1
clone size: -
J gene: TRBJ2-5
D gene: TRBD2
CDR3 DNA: TGCGCCAGCAGACCGGGGACTAGCGGGTACCAAGAGACCCAGTACTTC
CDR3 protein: CASRPGTSGYQETQYF

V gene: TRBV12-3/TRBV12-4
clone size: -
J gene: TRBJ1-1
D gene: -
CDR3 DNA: TGTGCCAGCAGCTTGACAGAGAACACTGAAGCTTTCTTT
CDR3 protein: CASSLTENTEAFF

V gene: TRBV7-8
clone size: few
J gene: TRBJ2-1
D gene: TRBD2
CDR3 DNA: TGTGCCAGCACCCCCGAGGGCGGGAGATACAATGAGCAGTTCTTC
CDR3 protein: CASTPEGGRYNEQFF

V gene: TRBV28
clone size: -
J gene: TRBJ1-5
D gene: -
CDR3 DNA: TGTGCCAGCAGTATGCCGACTGGAATGGGGCAGCCCCAGCATTTT
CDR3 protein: CASSMPTGMGQPQHF

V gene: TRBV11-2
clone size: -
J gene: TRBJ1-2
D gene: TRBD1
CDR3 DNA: TGTGCCAGCAGCTCCCTAGACCGGACAGGTGGCTACACCTTC
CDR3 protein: CASSSLDRTGGYTF

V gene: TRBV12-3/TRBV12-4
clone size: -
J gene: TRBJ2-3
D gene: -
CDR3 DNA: TGTGCCAGCAGTTTAACGAGGGCGTCCGCGTATTTT
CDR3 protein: CASSLTRASAYF

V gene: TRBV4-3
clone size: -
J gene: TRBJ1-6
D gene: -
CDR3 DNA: TGCGCCAGCAGCCAATTGTCTAATTCACCCCTCCACTTT
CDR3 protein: CASSQLSNSPLHF

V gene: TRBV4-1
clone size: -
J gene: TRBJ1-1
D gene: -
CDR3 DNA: TGCGCCAGCAGCCAAGATCTGCAAGGAGGAACTGAAGCTTTCTTT
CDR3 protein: CASSQDLQGGTEAFF

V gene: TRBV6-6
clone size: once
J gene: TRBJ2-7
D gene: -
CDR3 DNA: TGTGCCAGCAGTTACAGTTCTAGCAGTACCTACGAGCAGTACTTC
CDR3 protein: CASSYSSSSTYEQYF

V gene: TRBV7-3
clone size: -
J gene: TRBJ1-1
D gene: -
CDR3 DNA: TGTGCCAGCAGCATCACAGGGAGCACTGAAGCTTTCTTT
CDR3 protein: CASSITGSTEAFF

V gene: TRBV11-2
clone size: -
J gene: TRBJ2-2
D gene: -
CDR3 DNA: TGTGCCAGCAGCTTAGTTCCATCCACCGGGGAGCTGTTTTTT
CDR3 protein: CASSLVPSTGELFF

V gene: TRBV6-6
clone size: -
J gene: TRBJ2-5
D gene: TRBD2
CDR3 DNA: TGTGCCAGCAGTTACCAGGGACTAAGGCTCCAAGAGACCCAGTACTTC
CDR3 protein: CASSYQGLRLQETQYF

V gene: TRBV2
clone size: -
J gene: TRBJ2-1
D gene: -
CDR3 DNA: TGTGCCAGCCCGCCCTCGAGCTCCTACAATGAGCAGTTCTTC
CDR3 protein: CASPPSSSYNEQFF

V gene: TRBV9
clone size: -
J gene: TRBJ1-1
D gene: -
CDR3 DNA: TGTGCCAGCTCCCCATGGGTGGGGAACACTGAAGCTTTCTTT
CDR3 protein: CASSPWVGNTEAFF

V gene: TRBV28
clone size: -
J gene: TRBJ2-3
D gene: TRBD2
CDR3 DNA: TGTGCCAGCAGTTTATCCGGGAGGCTCGGAGATACGCAGTATTTT
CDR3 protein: CASSLSGRLGDTQYF

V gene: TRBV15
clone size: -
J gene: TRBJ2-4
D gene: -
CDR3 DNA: TGTGCCACCAGCAGAGTACCGGGCACCGACCAAAACATTCAGTACTTC
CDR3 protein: CATSRVPGTDQNIQYF